These T cell receptor beta chains were read from a single sample in a study of blood T cell repertoires in COVID-19. The protocol was immunoSEQ multiplex PCR, while the TCRdb copy is restricted to in-frame clones and leaves out a portion. This table has fewer than 350,000 clones, approximately 90% appearing once. The sample taken for sequencing was peripheral blood. The origin of the receptors is a man aged 35 to 55 with acute or convalescent COVID-19. CDR3s include the opening cysteine and the closing phenylalanine or tryptophan. A D gene is named only where the DNA matches it firmly. The size of a clone is reported for some rows only, either as once, few or many, or as a class for expanded clones.

size,J,V,D,length,DNA,CDR3
.,TRBJ1-1,TRBV18,TRBD1,15,TGTGCCAGCTCACTGGCCGGGACAGGGAACACTGAAGCTTTCTTT,CASSLAGTGNTEAFF
once,TRBJ1-2,TRBV3-1/TRBV3-2,.,14,TGTGCCAGCAGCCCAAATGAGGTTGGGTATGGCTACACCTTC,CASSPNEVGYGYTF
.,TRBJ1-2,TRBV4-1,.,14,TGCGCCAGCAGCCAAGATACAGGCCTCTATGGCTACACCTTC,CASSQDTGLYGYTF
.,TRBJ2-7,TRBV9,.,13,TGTGCCAGCAGCGTCGGGGGGCTCCGGGAGCAGTACTTC,CASSVGGLREQYF
.,TRBJ1-1,TRBV30,.,13,TGTGCCTATGAAGCAGGATTTAACACTGAAGCTTTCTTT,CAYEAGFNTEAFF
.,TRBJ1-5,TRBV6-5,.,13,TGTGCCAGCAGTTACTCAGGGAGTCAGCCCCAGCATTTT,CASSYSGSQPQHF
.,TRBJ1-2,TRBV6-5,.,13,TGTGCCAGCCGAGAGACAGCTAACTATGGCTACACCTTC,CASRETANYGYTF
.,TRBJ2-7,TRBV7-8,.,14,TGTGCCAGCAGCTTCCCGGGGAGATCCTACGAGCAGTACTTC,CASSFPGRSYEQYF
.,TRBJ2-2,TRBV2,.,13,TGTGCCAGCAGCGTTACTTTCACCGGGGAGCTGTTTTTT,CASSVTFTGELFF
.,TRBJ2-1,TRBV20-1,.,15,TGCAGTGCTAGTGGAGGGCTGCTAAGAAACAATGAGCAGTTCTTC,CSASGGLLRNNEQFF
.,TRBJ2-7,TRBV5-5,.,13,TGTGCCAGCAGCTTGGAAGGGGTAAGCGAGCAGTACTTC,CASSLEGVSEQYF
.,TRBJ1-1,TRBV15,TRBD1,15,TGTGCCACCAGCAGCCCCAACAGGGGAAACACTGAAGCTTTCTTT,CATSSPNRGNTEAFF
.,TRBJ1-2,TRBV7-2,.,13,TGTGCCAGCAGACCCGCCGCAGGCTATGGCTACACCTTC,CASRPAAGYGYTF
.,TRBJ2-4,TRBV15,TRBD2,18,TGTGCCACCAGCAGATTTAGCTGGGGCGGGGGAAGGGAAAACATTCAGTACTTC,CATSRFSWGGGRENIQYF
.,TRBJ2-1,TRBV7-2,TRBD2,16,TGTGCCAGCAGCTTATACAGCGGGGGGGCCCACAATGAGCAGTTCTTC,CASSLYSGGAHNEQFF
.,TRBJ2-1,TRBV9,.,13,TGTGCCAGCAGCGAGGGACCAGGGGATGAGCAGTTCTTC,CASSEGPGDEQFF
.,TRBJ2-3,TRBV6-5,TRBD2,14,TGTGCCAGCTCGCAGCGGGGGGGCCAATATACGCAGTATTTT,CASSQRGGQYTQYF
.,TRBJ1-4,TRBV20-1,.,11,TGCAGTGCTAGCCGTGAAGCGAAACTGTTTTTT,CSASREAKLFF
.,TRBJ1-2,TRBV5-6,TRBD1,14,TGTGCCAGCAGCGCGGGACAGGGTCGGTATGGCTACACCTTC,CASSAGQGRYGYTF
.,TRBJ1-1,TRBV2,TRBD1,15,TGTGCCAGCAGCATTGGTGGGGACAGGCACACTGAAGCTTTCTTT,CASSIGGDRHTEAFF
.,TRBJ2-1,TRBV10-2,.,16,TGCGCCAGCAGTGAGTATAAGCGGAGCTCCTACAATGAGCAGTTCTTC,CASSEYKRSSYNEQFF
.,TRBJ2-7,TRBV5-1,.,15,TGCGCCAGCAGCCTGGGGCAGATAACGACCTACGAGCAGTACTTC,CASSLGQITTYEQYF
.,TRBJ2-1,TRBV24-1,TRBD2,16,TGTGCCACCAGTGACCAGACGGGGGGGGCCTACAATGAGCAGTTCTTC,CATSDQTGGAYNEQFF
.,TRBJ2-7,TRBV6-1,.,14,TGTGCCAGCAGTGAACTTGGGACAACGACCGAGCAGTACTTC,CASSELGTTTEQYF
once,TRBJ1-2,TRBV10-3,.,13,TGTGCCATCTTCGACGGGGTAAGGTATGGCTACACCTTC,CAIFDGVRYGYTF
.,TRBJ2-3,TRBV5-8,TRBD2,15,TGTGCCAGCAGCTCCGGACTAGCGGGGGCAGATACGCAGTATTTT,CASSSGLAGADTQYF
.,TRBJ2-7,TRBV18,TRBD1,16,TGTGCCAGCTCACCTCTAACAGGGGGTTCCTCCTACGAGCAGTACTTC,CASSPLTGGSSYEQYF
.,TRBJ2-3,TRBV27,.,19,TGTGCCAGCAGTCGAGCACAGGGGGGGGTTTCACTCCGCACAGATACGCAGTATTTT,CASSRAQGGVSLRTDTQYF
.,TRBJ1-5,TRBV30,.,18,TGTGCCTGGAGTCCTGGCTCACCAGGGTGGTGGAGCAATCAGCCCCAGCATTTT,CAWSPGSPGWWSNQPQHF
few,TRBJ1-1,TRBV6-5,.,12,TGTGCCAGCGGGACATTGAACACTGAAGCTTTCTTT,CASGTLNTEAFF
.,TRBJ1-4,TRBV3-1/TRBV3-2,TRBD1,15,TGTGCCAGCAGCCTCTACGGACAGGGGAATGAAAAACTGTTTTTT,CASSLYGQGNEKLFF
.,TRBJ1-4,TRBV25-1,.,14,TGTGCCAGCAGTGTGACAGAAACTAATGAAAAACTGTTTTTT,CASSVTETNEKLFF
few,TRBJ1-1,TRBV11-3,.,13,TGTGCCAGCAGCGCTGAGCTGAACACTGAAGCTTTCTTT,CASSAELNTEAFF
.,TRBJ1-5,TRBV7-9,.,16,TGTGCCAGCAGCCTTCATCCATGGAGCGGCAATCAGCCCCAGCATTTT,CASSLHPWSGNQPQHF
.,TRBJ1-1,TRBV27,.,14,TGTGCCAGCACTTCGGACAGTTTGAACACTGAAGCTTTCTTT,CASTSDSLNTEAFF
.,TRBJ2-7,TRBV5-5,.,13,TGTGCCAGCAGCTTCCCGGAGGTCAGCGAGCAGTACTTC,CASSFPEVSEQYF
.,TRBJ1-1,TRBV5-1,.,14,TGCGCCAGCAGCTTGGGTCAGGAGAACACTGAAGCTTTCTTT,CASSLGQENTEAFF
once,TRBJ2-1,TRBV6-5,.,13,TGTGCCAGCAGGCCCCCAGGGGCCGGTGAGCAGTTCTTC,CASRPPGAGEQFF
.,TRBJ2-1,TRBV9,.,16,TGTGCCAGCAGCGTAGCAAGTCGGGGGTCCTACAATGAGCAGTTCTTC,CASSVASRGSYNEQFF
.,TRBJ1-2,TRBV12-3/TRBV12-4,TRBD1,13,TGTGCCAGCAGTTGGGACAGGGCAGGTGGCTACACCTTC,CASSWDRAGGYTF
.,TRBJ1-1,TRBV5-1,TRBD1,14,TGCGCCAGCAGCTTGGGAACAGGGGAGACTGAAGCTTTCTTT,CASSLGTGETEAFF
.,TRBJ2-7,TRBV6-6,TRBD1,14,TGTGCCAGCAGCTCGACAGGGGGCGCCTACGAGCAGTACTTC,CASSSTGGAYEQYF
.,TRBJ2-1,TRBV19,.,14,TGTGCCAGTAGTATAGGACGGGGCTACAATGAGCAGTTCTTC,CASSIGRGYNEQFF
.,TRBJ2-7,TRBV28,TRBD1,11,TGTGCCAGCAGTTCCCGACGGGACAGCTACTTC,CASSSRRDSYF
.,TRBJ1-3,TRBV7-8,TRBD1,17,TGTGCCAGCAGCTTAGCCAAGGGGACAGCCCCCGCGGGCACCATATATTTT,CASSLAKGTAPAGTIYF
.,TRBJ2-7,TRBV6-5,TRBD2,13,TGTGCCAGCAGTTTAACGGGGGGAAGCGAGCAGTACTTC,CASSLTGGSEQYF
.,TRBJ2-7,TRBV6-5,TRBD2,15,TGTGCCAGCAGTCGGACTAGCGGGGGGGCCTACGAGCAGTACTTC,CASSRTSGGAYEQYF
.,TRBJ1-5,TRBV18,.,13,TGTGCCACCTCACAGGGAGGCAATCAGCCCCAGCATTTT,CATSQGGNQPQHF
.,TRBJ2-7,TRBV5-1,.,13,TGCGCCAGCAGCTTGTGGCAGGGGAGCGAGCAGTACTTC,CASSLWQGSEQYF
.,TRBJ2-7,TRBV7-8,.,14,TGTGCCAGCAGCGCACAGGGATCGGCTTACGAGCAGTACTTC,CASSAQGSAYEQYF
.,TRBJ2-1,TRBV19,TRBD2,15,TGTGCCAGTAGTATTGGAACTAGCGGGGGCCTGGGGAAGTTCTTC,CASSIGTSGGLGKFF
.,TRBJ2-2,TRBV7-2,.,16,TGTGCCAGCAGCCCCCGGTTCCGAACTCCCACCGGGGAGCTGTTTTTT,CASSPRFRTPTGELFF
once,TRBJ2-1,TRBV6-6,.,13,TGTGCCAGCAGTTACGAGAGCTACAATGAGCAGTTCTTC,CASSYESYNEQFF